This is a list of T cell receptor beta chains from one sample in a study of blood T cell repertoires in COVID-19. The table came from immunoSEQ multiplex PCR; TCRdb's copy has only in-frame clones and leaves some out. The sample yields some 460,000 clones, 87% seen once. Input material: PBMCs or T cells enriched from blood (not recorded which). These receptors all stem from a woman aged 18-29 years who had recovered from COVID-19. CDR3s include the opening cysteine and the closing phenylalanine or tryptophan. The D gene is left open where the match is weak. Rows give clone size only sometimes, using once, few, many, or a class for an expanded clone.

clone_size	d_call	cdr3_length	j_call	v_call	cdr3_aa	cdr3_nt
once	TRBD2	14	TRBJ2-7	TRBV7-9	CASSFLAETYEQYF	TGTGCCAGCAGCTTCCTAGCGGAGACCTACGAGCAGTACTTC
NA	NA	15	TRBJ1-4	TRBV6-5	CASIDYSGSNEKLFF	TGTGCCAGCATCGATTATTCGGGGTCCAATGAAAAACTGTTTTTT
NA	TRBD2	16	TRBJ2-3	TRBV5-6	CASSPGGGGTTDTQYF	TGTGCCAGCAGCCCGGGCGGCGGGGGGACAACAGATACGCAGTATTTT
NA	NA	18	TRBJ2-3	TRBV3-1/TRBV3-2	CASSYRGVAGVSTDTQYF	TGTGCCAGCAGCTACAGGGGGGTAGCGGGGGTGAGCACAGATACGCAGTATTTT
NA	TRBD1	14	TRBJ1-2	TRBV5-1	CASSLEGQGDRYTF	TGCGCCAGCAGCTTGGAGGGACAGGGTGATCGCTACACCTTC
NA	TRBD1	14	TRBJ1-4	TRBV5-1	CASTGTGPYEKLFF	TGCGCCAGCACCGGGACAGGCCCCTATGAAAAACTGTTTTTT
NA	NA	14	TRBJ1-1	TRBV2	CASSRTLGSTEAFF	TGTGCCAGCAGCCGGACGTTGGGGAGCACTGAAGCTTTCTTT
NA	TRBD1	16	TRBJ2-2	TRBV6-4	CASSDRGGADTGELFF	TGTGCCAGCAGTGACAGAGGGGGCGCAGACACCGGGGAGCTGTTTTTT
NA	NA	13	TRBJ2-2	TRBV11-2	CASAFWGAGELFF	TGTGCCAGCGCATTTTGGGGCGCCGGGGAGCTGTTTTTT
NA	TRBD1	13	TRBJ1-4	TRBV9	CASSPTGNEKLFF	TGTGCCAGCAGTCCGACAGGGAATGAAAAACTGTTTTTT
NA	NA	15	TRBJ1-1	TRBV2	CASSAGFRVVTEAFF	TGTGCCAGCAGTGCAGGGTTTCGGGTTGTAACTGAAGCTTTCTTT
NA	TRBD1	15	TRBJ2-7	TRBV5-5	CASRTPGGRSYEQYF	TGTGCCAGCAGGACTCCAGGGGGCCGATCCTACGAGCAGTACTTC
NA	NA	15	TRBJ1-2	TRBV5-1	CASSFRQPREYGYTF	TGCGCCAGCAGCTTCCGACAGCCTCGTGAGTATGGCTACACCTTC
NA	TRBD1	13	TRBJ2-2	TRBV9	CASSVTGDGELFF	TGTGCCAGCAGCGTTACAGGGGACGGGGAGCTGTTTTTT
NA	NA	14	TRBJ1-3	TRBV11-2	CASSSSGAGNTIYF	TGTGCCAGCAGCTCCTCAGGGGCCGGAAACACCATATATTTT
NA	TRBD1	18	TRBJ1-5	TRBV12-5	CASGQTGQGAYSNQPQHF	TGTGCTAGTGGCCAAACGGGACAGGGAGCTTATAGCAATCAGCCCCAGCATTTT
NA	NA	15	TRBJ2-2	TRBV7-8	CASSLQGFASGELFF	TGTGCCAGCAGCTTACAGGGGTTTGCCTCCGGGGAGCTGTTTTTT
NA	NA	19	TRBJ2-1	TRBV30	CAWSAGTGSSGGLYNEQFF	TGTGCCTGGAGCGCCGGGACAGGGAGTAGCGGGGGCCTGTACAATGAGCAGTTCTTC
NA	TRBD2	13	TRBJ2-7	TRBV12-3/TRBV12-4	CASSPSGGNEQYF	TGTGCCAGCAGTCCCTCGGGGGGGAACGAGCAGTACTTC
NA	NA	15	TRBJ2-5	TRBV7-3	CASSLSGAFGETQYF	TGTGCCAGCAGCTTAAGTGGGGCCTTTGGGGAGACCCAGTACTTC
NA	TRBD1	14	TRBJ1-4	TRBV2	CASSRRGLNEKLFF	TGTGCCAGCAGTAGGAGGGGGCTTAATGAAAAACTGTTTTTT
NA	TRBD2	14	TRBJ2-5	TRBV20-1	CSASLAGVKETQYF	TGCAGTGCTAGTCTAGCGGGGGTTAAAGAGACCCAGTACTTC
NA	NA	15	TRBJ1-3	TRBV19	CASSPQVSSGNTIYF	TGTGCCAGTAGTCCACAGGTTAGCTCTGGAAACACCATATATTTT
NA	TRBD1	13	TRBJ1-1	TRBV10-3	CAISTQGLPEAFF	TGTGCCATCAGTACACAGGGGTTACCTGAAGCTTTCTTT
NA	TRBD2	13	TRBJ2-3	TRBV7-2	CASKRGRTDTQYF	TGTGCCAGCAAGCGGGGGCGCACAGATACGCAGTATTTT
NA	NA	16	TRBJ2-6	TRBV2	CASSEGPGAGANVLTF	TGTGCCAGCAGTGAAGGGCCGGGGGCTGGGGCCAACGTCCTGACTTTC
NA	NA	13	TRBJ2-1	TRBV28	CASSLRGYNEQFF	TGTGCCAGCAGTTTAAGGGGCTACAATGAGCAGTTCTTC
NA	NA	17	TRBJ1-4	TRBV11-2	CASSLLVRLGPNEKLFF	TGTGCCAGCAGCTTACTCGTGAGACTCGGCCCAAATGAAAAACTGTTTTTT
NA	TRBD2	16	TRBJ2-7	TRBV7-2	CASSFVRSGGAGEQYF	TGTGCCAGCAGCTTTGTTCGTAGCGGGGGGGCAGGGGAGCAGTACTTC
NA	TRBD1	16	TRBJ2-3	TRBV7-9	CASSSKTGGEGDTQYF	TGTGCCAGCAGCTCGAAGACAGGGGGCGAGGGAGATACGCAGTATTTT
NA	NA	15	TRBJ1-4	TRBV5-6	CASSFFQGSNEKLFF	TGTGCCAGCAGCTTCTTCCAGGGTTCTAATGAAAAACTGTTTTTT
NA	NA	14	TRBJ2-7	TRBV5-1	CASSFSGNEFEQYF	TGCGCCAGCAGCTTCTCCGGGAATGAATTCGAGCAGTACTTC
NA	TRBD1	16	TRBJ1-1	TRBV9	CASSAPRTGEDTEAFF	TGTGCCAGCAGCGCGCCACGGACAGGGGAGGACACTGAAGCTTTCTTT
NA	NA	15	TRBJ2-2	TRBV5-4	CASSSPGSPPEELFF	TGTGCCAGCAGCTCCCCCGGGTCCCCACCGGAGGAGCTGTTTTTT
NA	NA	13	TRBJ2-1	TRBV4-2	CASSRLGGDEQFF	TGTGCCAGCAGCCGCCTAGGAGGGGATGAGCAGTTCTTC
NA	NA	15	TRBJ2-7	TRBV20-1	CSASSRAQLKWEQYF	TGCAGTGCTAGTTCGAGGGCTCAGCTCAAGTGGGAGCAGTACTTC
NA	NA	13	TRBJ2-7	TRBV2	CASSDRGPAEGYF	TGTGCCAGCAGTGATAGAGGGCCGGCCGAAGGGTACTTC
NA	NA	13	TRBJ1-2	TRBV3-1/TRBV3-2	CASSRLLNYGYTF	TGTGCCAGCAGCCGGCTCTTAAACTATGGCTACACCTTC
NA	NA	17	TRBJ2-1	TRBV24-1	CATSAWGGQGSKDEQFF	TGTGCCACCAGTGCCTGGGGGGGACAAGGCTCTAAGGATGAGCAGTTCTTC